The 9 T cell receptor beta chains below come from one sample, sequenced in a study of identical twins (TCRdb year 2016). The method behind the library was 5' RACE. Instrument on record: Illumina HiSeq 2000. Using fastp at Q25 and MiXCR, TCRdb reprocessed the public reads and kept productive beta chains. Rows with a matching CDR3 protein are joined into one entry that keeps the most common DNA and genes. This sample lists 500,000 or so distinct CDR3 sequences; approximately 14% were detected once. The top ten clonotypes cover approximately 0.98% of the sample. These data also formed part of another study, on yellow fever vaccine responses in identical twins.

Sample: CD4+ T cells sorted from blood. All receptors come from a woman aged 18-29 years in good health.

This clonotype was observed a handful of times. V usage is TRBV4-3 and J usage is TRBJ2-7; 7 bases fit TRBD2. CDR1 and CDR2 (germline): LGHNA, YSLEER. Germline trimming cut 2 bases from V and 4 bases from J; bases unmatched to any gene: 11. This CDR3 region has 16 residues. CDR3 nucleotide sequence: TGCGCCAGCAGCCAAACTTTCGGACTAGGAAATTACGAGCAGTACTTC. It is translated as CASSQTFGLGNYEQYF.

The rearrangement uses TRBV20-1 and TRBJ2-5, with D uncertain. This CDR3 is built from 12 residues. From germline, CDR1 is DFQATT and CDR2 SNEGSKA (reference sequence). The V gene lost 6 bases and the J gene lost 2 bases, with 10 bases spanning the gap. The CDR3 sequence: CSARDDQETQYF. The CDR3, as DNA: TGCAGTGCCCGTGACGATCAAGAGACCCAGTACTTC.

This clonotype came up a few times. V is TRBV3-1 and J is TRBJ1-1; D not certain. The V gene lost 3 bases and the J gene lost 12 bases, with 11 bases spanning the gap. Germline V gene lookup returns CDR1 LGHDT and CDR2 YNNKEL (reference sequence). This CDR3 has 11 amino acids. CDR3 in DNA: TGTGCCAGCAGCCAGACGGGTGTGACTTTCTTT. Amino acid sequence: CASSQTGVTFF.

This clonotype was counted between two and nine times. CDR3 protein: CASSQGQGLSYEQYF. CDR3 bases: TGCGCCAGCAGCCAAGGGCAGGGGCTCTCCTACGAGCAGTACTTC. The chain employs TRBV4-3 and TRBJ2-7; maybe TRBD1 (6 bases). The germline gives CDR1 LGHNA, CDR2 YSLEER. V shed 1 base and J shed 0 bases, with 10 bases lying between them. This CDR3 contains 15 residues.

This clonotype was seen a handful of times. V is TRBV5-1 and J is TRBJ2-3; D gene unclear. The CDR3 is 14 amino acids. V lost 3 bases and J 2 bases, leaving 10 bases between the germline ends. CDR1 SGHRS and CDR2 YFSETQ come from the germline V gene. The CDR3 loop is CASSSKILTDTQYF. In nucleotides, the CDR3 is TGCGCCAGCAGCTCAAAGATCCTCACAGATACGCAGTATTTT.

This chain connects TRBV11-3 to TRBJ2-3, with D hard to call. V lost 1 base and J lost 2, with 7 bases in between. CDR3 size: 14 residues. Looked up from germline, CDR1 is SGHNT and CDR2 is YENEEA. The CDR3 DNA reads TGTGCCAGCAGCTTAGGAACGCACACAGATACGCAGTATTTT. This encodes CASSLGTHTDTQYF.

The chain couples TRBV11-2 to TRBJ2-1; perhaps TRBD1 as D (5 bases). Per the germline V gene, CDR1 is SGHAT and CDR2 is FQNNGV. V was clipped by 8 bases and J by 4 bases, with 9 bases between them. This CDR3 region has 12 residues. CDR3 region: CASGAGYNEQFF. The CDR3 nucleotides are TGTGCCAGCGGGGCAGGGTACAATGAGCAGTTCTTC. Complete variable domain (other parts from reference TRBV11-2 and TRBJ2-1): EAGVAQSPRYKIIEKRQSVAFWCNPISGHATLYWYQQILGQGPKLLIQFQNNGVVDDSQLPKDRFSAERLKGVDSTLKIQPAKLEDSAVYLCASGAGYNEQFFGPGTRLTVL.

The genes are TRBV7-2 and TRBJ2-1, with 10 bases fitting TRBD2. The CDR3 extends over 15 amino acids. CDR1 and CDR2 (germline): SGHTA, FQGNSA. Germline trimming cut 3 bases from V and 5 bases from J; bases unmatched to any gene: 4. This CDR3 is CASSFQAGGHNEQFF. DNA for the CDR3: TGTGCCAGCAGCTTCCAAGCGGGAGGGCACAATGAGCAGTTCTTC.

The CDR3 protein is CASSQDMIGKNIQYF. In DNA form, the CDR3 reads TGCGCCAGCAGCCAAGATATGATAGGCAAAAACATTCAGTACTTC. The chain couples TRBV4-3 to TRBJ2-4; D unclear. This CDR3 region has 15 residues. V lost 0 bases and J 3 bases, leaving 9 bases between the germline ends. Per the germline V gene, CDR1 is LGHNA and CDR2 is YSLEER.